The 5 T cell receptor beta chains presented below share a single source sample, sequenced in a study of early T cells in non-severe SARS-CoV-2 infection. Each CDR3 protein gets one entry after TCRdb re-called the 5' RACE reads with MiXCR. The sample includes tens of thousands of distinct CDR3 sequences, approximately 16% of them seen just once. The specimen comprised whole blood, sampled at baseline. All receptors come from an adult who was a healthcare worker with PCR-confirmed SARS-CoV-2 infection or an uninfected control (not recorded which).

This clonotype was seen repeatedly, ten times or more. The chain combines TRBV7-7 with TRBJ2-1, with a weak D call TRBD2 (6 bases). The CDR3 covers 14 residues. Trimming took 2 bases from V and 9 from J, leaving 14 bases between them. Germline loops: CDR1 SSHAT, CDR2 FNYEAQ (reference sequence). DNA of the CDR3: TGTGCCAGCAGCTTAACCGAACGGGAGAGTGAGCAGTTCTTC. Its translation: CASSLTERESEQFF.

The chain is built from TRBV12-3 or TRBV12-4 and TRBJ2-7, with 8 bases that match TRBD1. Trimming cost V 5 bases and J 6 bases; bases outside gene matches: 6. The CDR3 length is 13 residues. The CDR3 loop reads CASSRTGLGEQYF. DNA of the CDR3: TGTGCCAGCAGTAGGACAGGGTTGGGCGAGCAGTACTTC.

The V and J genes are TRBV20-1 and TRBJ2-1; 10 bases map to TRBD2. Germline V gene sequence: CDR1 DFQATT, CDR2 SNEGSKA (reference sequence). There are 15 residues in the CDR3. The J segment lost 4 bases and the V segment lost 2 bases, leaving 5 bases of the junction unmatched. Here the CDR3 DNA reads TGCAGTGCTAGAAGGAGCGGGAGGGTATACAATGAGCAGTTCTTC. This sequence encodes CSARRSGRVYNEQFF.

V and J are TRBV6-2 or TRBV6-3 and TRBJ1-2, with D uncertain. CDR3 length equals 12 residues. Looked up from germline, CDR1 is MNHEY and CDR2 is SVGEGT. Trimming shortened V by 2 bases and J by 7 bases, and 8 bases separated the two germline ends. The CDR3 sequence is CASSYRSFGYTF. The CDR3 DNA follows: TGTGCCAGCAGTTACCGGAGCTTTGGCTACACCTTC.

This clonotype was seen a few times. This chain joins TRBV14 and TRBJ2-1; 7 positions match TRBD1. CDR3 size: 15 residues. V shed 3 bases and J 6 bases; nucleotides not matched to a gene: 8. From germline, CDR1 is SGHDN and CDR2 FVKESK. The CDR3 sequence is CASSQIRQGGNEQFF. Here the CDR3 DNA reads TGTGCCAGCAGCCAGATTAGACAGGGTGGCAATGAGCAGTTCTTC. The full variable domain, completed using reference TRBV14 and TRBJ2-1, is EAGVTQFPSHSVIEKGQTVTLRCDPISGHDNLYWYRRVMGKEIKFLLHFVKESKQDESGMPNNRFLAERTGGTYSTLKVQPAELEDSGVYFCASSQIRQGGNEQFFGPGTRLTVL.